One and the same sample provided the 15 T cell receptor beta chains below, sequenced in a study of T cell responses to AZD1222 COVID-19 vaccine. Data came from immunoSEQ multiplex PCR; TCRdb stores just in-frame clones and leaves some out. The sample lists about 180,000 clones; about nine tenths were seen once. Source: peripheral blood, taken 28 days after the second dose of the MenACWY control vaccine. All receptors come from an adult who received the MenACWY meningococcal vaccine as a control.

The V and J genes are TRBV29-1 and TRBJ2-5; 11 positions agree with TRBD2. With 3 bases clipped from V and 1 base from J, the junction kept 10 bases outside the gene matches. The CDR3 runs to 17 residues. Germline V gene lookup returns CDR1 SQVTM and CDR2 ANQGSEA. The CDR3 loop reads CSVDQLAGVRVQETQYF. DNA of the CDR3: TGCAGCGTTGATCAACTAGCGGGAGTTAGGGTCCAAGAGACCCAGTACTTC.

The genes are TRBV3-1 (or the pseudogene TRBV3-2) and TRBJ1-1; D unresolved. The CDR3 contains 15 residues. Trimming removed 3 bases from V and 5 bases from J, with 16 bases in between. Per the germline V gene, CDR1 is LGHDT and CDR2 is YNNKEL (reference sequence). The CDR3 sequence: CASSQRWSRKTEAFF. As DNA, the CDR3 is TGTGCCAGCAGCCAGAGATGGTCCAGAAAAACTGAAGCTTTCTTT.

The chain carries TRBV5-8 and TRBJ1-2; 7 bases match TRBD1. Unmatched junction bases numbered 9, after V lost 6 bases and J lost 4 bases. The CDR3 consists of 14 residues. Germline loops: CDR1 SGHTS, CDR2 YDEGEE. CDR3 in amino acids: CASTWGGGSYGYTF. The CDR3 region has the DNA TGTGCCAGCACCTGGGGAGGGGGCAGCTATGGCTACACCTTC.

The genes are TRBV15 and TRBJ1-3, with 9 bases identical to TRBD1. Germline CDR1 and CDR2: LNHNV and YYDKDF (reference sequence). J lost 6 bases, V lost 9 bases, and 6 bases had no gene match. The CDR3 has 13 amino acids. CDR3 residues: CATSRDRENTIYF. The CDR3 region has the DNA TGTGCCACGAGCCGGGACAGGGAAAACACCATATATTTT.

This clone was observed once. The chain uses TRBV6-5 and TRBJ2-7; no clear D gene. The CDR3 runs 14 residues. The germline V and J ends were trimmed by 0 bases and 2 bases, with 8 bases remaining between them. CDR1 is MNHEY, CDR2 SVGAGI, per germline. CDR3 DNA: TGTGCCAGCAGTTACTCGAGGAGCGCCTACGAGCAGTACTTC. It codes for CASSYSRSAYEQYF.

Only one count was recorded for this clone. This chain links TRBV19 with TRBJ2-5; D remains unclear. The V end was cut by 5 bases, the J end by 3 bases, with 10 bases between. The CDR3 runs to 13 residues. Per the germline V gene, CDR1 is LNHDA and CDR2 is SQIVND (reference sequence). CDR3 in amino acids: CASSEAVKETQYF. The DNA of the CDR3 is TGTGCCAGTAGTGAGGCAGTCAAAGAGACCCAGTACTTC.

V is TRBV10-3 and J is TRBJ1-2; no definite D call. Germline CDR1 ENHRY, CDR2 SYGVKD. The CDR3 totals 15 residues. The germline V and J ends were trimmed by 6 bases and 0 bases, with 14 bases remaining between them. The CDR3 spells CAISERTEANYGYTF. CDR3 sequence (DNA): TGTGCCATCAGCGAAAGGACGGAGGCTAACTATGGCTACACCTTC.

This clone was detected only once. CDR3: CASRDRRNTGELFF. CDR3 in DNA: TGTGCCAGCAGGGACAGAAGGAACACCGGGGAGCTGTTTTTT. The chain is built from TRBV2 and TRBJ2-2; a weak D match, TRBD1 (6 bases). Germline V gives CDR1 SNHLY, CDR2 FYNNEI. V was shortened by 6 bases and J by 1 base, with 9 bases between the two germline ends. The CDR3 is 14 residues long.

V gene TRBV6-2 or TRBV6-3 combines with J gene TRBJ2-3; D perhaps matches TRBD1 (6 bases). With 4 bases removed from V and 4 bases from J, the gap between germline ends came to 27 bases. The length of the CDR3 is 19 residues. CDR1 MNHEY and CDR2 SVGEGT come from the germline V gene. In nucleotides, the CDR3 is TGTGCCAGCAGTTCCTTTTCAACTAAAACACAGGGACCTTCAGATACGCAGTATTTT. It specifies CASSSFSTKTQGPSDTQYF.

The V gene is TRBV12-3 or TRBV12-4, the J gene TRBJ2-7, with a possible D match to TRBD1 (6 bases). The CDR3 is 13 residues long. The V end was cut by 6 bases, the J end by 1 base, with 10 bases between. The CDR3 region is CASSRDTSYEQYF. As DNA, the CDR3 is TGTGCCAGCAGCAGGGACACTTCCTACGAGCAGTACTTC.

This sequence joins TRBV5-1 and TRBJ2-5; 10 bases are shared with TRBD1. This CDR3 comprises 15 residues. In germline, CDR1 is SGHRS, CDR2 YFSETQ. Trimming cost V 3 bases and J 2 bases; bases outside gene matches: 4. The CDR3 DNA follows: TGCGCCAGCAGCTGGGGGACAGGGGCACAAGAGACCCAGTACTTC. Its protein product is CASSWGTGAQETQYF.

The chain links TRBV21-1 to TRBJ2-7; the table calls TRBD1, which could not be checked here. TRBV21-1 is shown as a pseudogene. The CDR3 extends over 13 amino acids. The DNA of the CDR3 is TGTGCCAGCAGCCACGACAGGGACCACGAGCAGTACTTC. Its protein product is CASSHDRDHEQYF.

CDR3 amino acids: CASSFEGQRGTIYF. Here the CDR3 DNA reads TGTGCCAGCAGCTTTGAGGGACAAAGAGGCACCATATATTTT. The chain uses TRBV5-6 and TRBJ1-3, with D possibly TRBD1 on 6 matching bases. Deletions cut 2 bases from V and 9 bases from J, with 15 bases between. The CDR3 covers 14 residues. The germline V gene has CDR1 SGHDT and CDR2 YYEEEE.

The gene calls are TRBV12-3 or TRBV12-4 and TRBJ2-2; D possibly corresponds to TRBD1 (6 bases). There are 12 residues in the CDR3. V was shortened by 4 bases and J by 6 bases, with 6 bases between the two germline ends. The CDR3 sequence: CASSWGPGELFF. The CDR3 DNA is TGTGCCAGCAGTTGGGGGCCCGGGGAGCTGTTTTTT.

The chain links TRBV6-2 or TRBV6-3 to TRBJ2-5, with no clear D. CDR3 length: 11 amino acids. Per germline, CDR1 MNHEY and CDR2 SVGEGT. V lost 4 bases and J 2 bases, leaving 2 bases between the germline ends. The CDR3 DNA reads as TGTGCCAGCAGTTTTCAAGAGACCCAGTACTTC. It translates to CASSFQETQYF.